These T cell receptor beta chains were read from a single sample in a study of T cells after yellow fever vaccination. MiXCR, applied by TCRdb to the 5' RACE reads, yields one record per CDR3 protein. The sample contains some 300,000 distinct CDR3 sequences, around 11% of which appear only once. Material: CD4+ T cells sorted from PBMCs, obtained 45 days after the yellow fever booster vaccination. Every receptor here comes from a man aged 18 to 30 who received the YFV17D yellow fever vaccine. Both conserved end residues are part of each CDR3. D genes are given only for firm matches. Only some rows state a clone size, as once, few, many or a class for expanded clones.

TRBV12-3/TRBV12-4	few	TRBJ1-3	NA	TGTGCCAGCAGTTTAGTTCTAGCTCGAAACACCATATATTTT	CASSLVLARNTIYF
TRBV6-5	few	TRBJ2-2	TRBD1	TGTGCCAGCAGGCGGACAGGGTCGGGCGGGGAGCTGTTTTTT	CASRRTGSGGELFF
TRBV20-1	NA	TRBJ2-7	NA	TGCAGTGCTCATCAGGGGAACGAGCAGTACTTC	CSAHQGNEQYF
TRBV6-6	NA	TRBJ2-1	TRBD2	TGTGCCATTTCCCCGGGACTAGTCAGTGAGCAGTTCTTC	CAISPGLVSEQFF
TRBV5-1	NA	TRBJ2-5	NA	TGCGCCAGCAGCCCATTGGGGCGCGAGACCCAGTACTTC	CASSPLGRETQYF
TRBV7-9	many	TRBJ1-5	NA	TGTGCCAGCAGCTTATCGAGCAATCAGCCCCAGCATTTT	CASSLSSNQPQHF
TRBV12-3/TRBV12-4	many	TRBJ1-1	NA	TGTGCCAGCAGTTCAAGGGAGAACACTGAAGCTTTCTTT	CASSSRENTEAFF
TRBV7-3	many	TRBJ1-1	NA	TGTGCCAGCAGCCTGGCCAGATTGAACACTGAAGCTTTCTTT	CASSLARLNTEAFF
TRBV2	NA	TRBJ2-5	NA	TGTGCCAGCAGTGTTTTCGGGGGGCAGGAGACCCAGTACTTC	CASSVFGGQETQYF
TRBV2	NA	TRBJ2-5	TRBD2	TGTGCCAGCAGTGCGGAGTTAGCGGGGGGGACCAAAGAGACCCAGTACTTC	CASSAELAGGTKETQYF
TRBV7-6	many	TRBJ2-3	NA	TGTGCCAGCAGCACCGCGACAGTTACAGATACGCAGTATTTT	CASSTATVTDTQYF
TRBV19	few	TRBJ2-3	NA	TGTGCCAGTAGTATCCCCGGCACAGATACGCAGTATTTT	CASSIPGTDTQYF
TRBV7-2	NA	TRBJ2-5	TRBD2	TGTGCCAGCAGCGGAAGCGAGGCCGGGGGGGGCAGGTGGGAGACCCAGTACTTC	CASSGSEAGGGRWETQYF
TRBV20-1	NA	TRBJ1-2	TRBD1	TGCAGTGCCGGGGGACAGCTACTTAACTATGGCTACACCTTC	CSAGGQLLNYGYTF
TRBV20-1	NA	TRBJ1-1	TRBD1	TGCAGTGTTAGAAGTGGACAGGGCAACACTGAAGCTTTCTTT	CSVRSGQGNTEAFF
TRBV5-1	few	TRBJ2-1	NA	TGCGCCAGCAGCGGAAACAGGGAGAGCTCCTACAATGAGCAGTTCTTC	CASSGNRESSYNEQFF
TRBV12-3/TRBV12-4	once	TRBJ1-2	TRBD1	TGTGCCAGCAGACCGACAGGGTTAGGCTACACCTTC	CASRPTGLGYTF
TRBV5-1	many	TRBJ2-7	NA	TGCGCCAGCAGCTTGGTTGGTGGAAGATCCTACGAGCAGTACTTC	CASSLVGGRSYEQYF
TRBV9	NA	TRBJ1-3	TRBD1	TGTGCCATCACGACAGGGGTAAACTCTGGAAACACCATATATTTT	CAITTGVNSGNTIYF
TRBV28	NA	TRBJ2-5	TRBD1	TGTGCCAGCAGTTTTATCCGGGACAGGGGGTCTGGGGAGACCCAGTACTTC	CASSFIRDRGSGETQYF
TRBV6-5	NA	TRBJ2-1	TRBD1	TGTGCCAGCAGTTATACCGGGACAGGGTTAGGTGAGCAGTTCTTC	CASSYTGTGLGEQFF
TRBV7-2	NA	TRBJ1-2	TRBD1	TGTGCCAGCAGCTTAGCGAGGCAGGGGGCCAGCACCTTC	CASSLARQGASTF
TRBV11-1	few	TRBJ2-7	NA	TGTGCCAGCAGCCACAGTGAGCAACGCGAGCAGTACTTC	CASSHSEQREQYF
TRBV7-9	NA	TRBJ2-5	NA	TGTGCCAGCAGCTTTTCTTGGGAGACCCAGTACTTC	CASSFSWETQYF
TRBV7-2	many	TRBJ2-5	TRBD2	TGTGCCAGCAGCTTTAGCGGGGGGGGAGAGACCCAGTACTTC	CASSFSGGGETQYF
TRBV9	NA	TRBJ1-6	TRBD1	TGTGCCAGCAGCGCCTCGACAGGGACTGGTTCACCCCTCCACTTT	CASSASTGTGSPLHF
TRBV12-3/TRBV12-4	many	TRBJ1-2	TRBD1	TGTGCCAGCAGTACCTCAAGGGGGCTTGCCTATGGCTACACCTTC	CASSTSRGLAYGYTF
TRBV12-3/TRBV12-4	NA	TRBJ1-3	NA	TGTGCCAGCACCCTCGGGGGGGGCGCAGGAAACACCATATATTTT	CASTLGGGAGNTIYF
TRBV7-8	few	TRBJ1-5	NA	TGTGCCAGCAGACAAACCCCAGAAAGTAATCAGCCCCAGCATTTT	CASRQTPESNQPQHF
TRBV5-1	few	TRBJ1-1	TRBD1	TGCGCCAGCAGCCCCCGGGACAGGGGGCGCGGCACTGAAGCTTTCTTT	CASSPRDRGRGTEAFF
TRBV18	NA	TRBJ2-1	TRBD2	TGTGCCAGCTCACCTCAGACGGGGGGGCCCGGGAATGAGCAGTTCTTC	CASSPQTGGPGNEQFF
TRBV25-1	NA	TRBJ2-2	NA	TGTGCCAGCAGTGATATGTACACCGGGGAGCTGTTTTTT	CASSDMYTGELFF
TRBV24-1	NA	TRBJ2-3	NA	TGTGCCACCAGTGACCCGGTTAGAGGGACGCAGTATTTT	CATSDPVRGTQYF
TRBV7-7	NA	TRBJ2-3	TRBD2	TGTGCCAGCAGCTTCGGACTAGGAAGTTCAGATACGCAGTATTTT	CASSFGLGSSDTQYF
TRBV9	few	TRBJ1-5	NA	TGTGCCAGCAGCGCGGATCAGCCCCAGCATTTT	CASSADQPQHF
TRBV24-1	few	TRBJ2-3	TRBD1	TGTGCCACCAGTAAAGGACAGGGCCCCCATACGCAGTATTTT	CATSKGQGPHTQYF
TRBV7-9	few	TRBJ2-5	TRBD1	TGTGCCAGCAGCTCCATCACAGGGGACGAGAGCCAGTACTTC	CASSSITGDESQYF
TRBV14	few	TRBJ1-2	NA	TGTGCCAGCAGCCAAGTAGGTGGAGGGAACATCTATGGCTACACCTTC	CASSQVGGGNIYGYTF
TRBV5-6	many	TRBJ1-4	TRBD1	TGTGCCAGCAGCTCAACAGGGACAGGCCGGATCGCAACTAATGAAAAACTGTTTTTT	CASSSTGTGRIATNEKLFF
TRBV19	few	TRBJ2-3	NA	TGTGCCAGTAGTTTTCGCCACCGCACAGATACGCAGTATTTT	CASSFRHRTDTQYF
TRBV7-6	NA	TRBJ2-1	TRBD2	TGTGCCAGCAGCTTAAGGCCCTCCGGGACTAGCGGGGGGGCTGGCTACAATGAGCAGTTCTTC	CASSLRPSGTSGGAGYNEQFF
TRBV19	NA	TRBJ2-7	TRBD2	TGTGCCAGTAGTATAGCGGGAGGGAGAGCCTACGAGCAGTACTTC	CASSIAGGRAYEQYF
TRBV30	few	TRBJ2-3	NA	TGTGCCTGGAGTGTTTACTCGTCAGATACGCAGTATTTT	CAWSVYSSDTQYF
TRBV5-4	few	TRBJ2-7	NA	TGTGCCAGCCACCCCGTCGGTCCTGTGGGCGAGCAGTACTTC	CASHPVGPVGEQYF
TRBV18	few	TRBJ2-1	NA	TGTGCCAGCTCACGAAAGTCGACCCGGGGTGAGCAGTTCTTC	CASSRKSTRGEQFF
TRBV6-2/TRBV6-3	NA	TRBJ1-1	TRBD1	TGTGCCAGCAGTTACGGTGGGACAGGGGACACTGAAGCTTTCTTT	CASSYGGTGDTEAFF
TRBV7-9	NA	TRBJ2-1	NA	TGTGCCAGCAGAGGCGGACTCTTTGAGCAGTTCTTC	CASRGGLFEQFF
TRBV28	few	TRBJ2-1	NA	TGTGCCAGCACCGGGACTACACGGGACACTAGATACAATGAGCAGTTCTTC	CASTGTTRDTRYNEQFF
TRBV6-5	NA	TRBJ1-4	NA	TGTGCCAGCAGTTACGCGGGAAATTGGGCGAGAAATGAAAAACTGTTTTTT	CASSYAGNWARNEKLFF
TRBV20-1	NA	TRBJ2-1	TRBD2	TGCAGTGCTAGGTTAGCGGGGGGCCCCTACAATGAGCAGTTCTTC	CSARLAGGPYNEQFF